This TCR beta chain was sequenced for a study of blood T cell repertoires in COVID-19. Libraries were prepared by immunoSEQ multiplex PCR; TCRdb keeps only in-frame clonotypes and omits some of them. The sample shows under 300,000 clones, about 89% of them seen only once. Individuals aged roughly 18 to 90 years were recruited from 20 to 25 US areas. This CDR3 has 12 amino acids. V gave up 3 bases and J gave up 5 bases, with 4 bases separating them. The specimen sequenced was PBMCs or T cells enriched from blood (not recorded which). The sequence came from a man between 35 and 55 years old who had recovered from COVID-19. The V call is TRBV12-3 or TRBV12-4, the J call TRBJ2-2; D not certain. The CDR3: CASSFNTGELFF. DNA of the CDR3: TGTGCCAGCAGTTTTAATACCGGGGAGCTGTTTTTT.